This TCR beta chain is from a study of T cell responses to AZD1222 COVID-19 vaccine. Broader study findings: The study found Spike-specific TCR breadth and depth rose after two AZD1222 doses.

V shed 3 bases and J 3 bases; nucleotides not matched to a gene: 13. This CDR3 is built from 18 residues. The germline V gene has CDR1 LNHDA and CDR2 SQIVND (reference sequence). Worth noting for this clone: No antigen is known for it.

The assay was immunoSEQ multiplex PCR, and TCRdb's table has in-frame clones only and misses some. The sample carries approximately 150,000 clones, roughly 92% recorded once. The sample was peripheral blood, taken on day 0 of AZD1222 vaccination. The V call is TRBV19, the J call TRBJ1-3; 8 positions agree with TRBD1. The source of this sequence is an adult in good health. The DNA for the CDR3 is TGTGCCAGTAGTATTCCATATTACCGACAGGGGAGTGGAAACACCATATATTTT. Its translation is CASSIPYYRQGSGNTIYF.